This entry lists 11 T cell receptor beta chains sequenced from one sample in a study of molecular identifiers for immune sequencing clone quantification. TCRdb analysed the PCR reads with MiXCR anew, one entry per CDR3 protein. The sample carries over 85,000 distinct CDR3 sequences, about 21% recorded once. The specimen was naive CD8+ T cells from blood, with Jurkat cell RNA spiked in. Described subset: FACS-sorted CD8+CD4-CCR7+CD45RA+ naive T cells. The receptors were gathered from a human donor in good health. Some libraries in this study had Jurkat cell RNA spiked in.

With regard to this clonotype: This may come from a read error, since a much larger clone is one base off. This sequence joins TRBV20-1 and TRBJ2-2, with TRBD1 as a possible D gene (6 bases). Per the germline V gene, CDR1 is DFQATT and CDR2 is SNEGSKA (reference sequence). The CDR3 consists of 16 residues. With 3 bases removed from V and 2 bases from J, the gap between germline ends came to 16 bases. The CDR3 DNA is TGCAGTGCTAGGTTAGTCCGGGACATTAACACCGGGGAGCTGTTTTTT. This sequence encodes CSARLVRDINTGELFF.

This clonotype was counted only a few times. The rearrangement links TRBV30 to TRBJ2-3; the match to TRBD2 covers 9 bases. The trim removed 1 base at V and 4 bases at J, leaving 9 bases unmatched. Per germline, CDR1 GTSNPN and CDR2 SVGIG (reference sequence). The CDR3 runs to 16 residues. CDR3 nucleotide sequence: TGTGCCTGGAGTGAGTTTGGCGGGGGGGCTTCAGATACGCAGTATTTT. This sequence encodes CAWSEFGGGASDTQYF.

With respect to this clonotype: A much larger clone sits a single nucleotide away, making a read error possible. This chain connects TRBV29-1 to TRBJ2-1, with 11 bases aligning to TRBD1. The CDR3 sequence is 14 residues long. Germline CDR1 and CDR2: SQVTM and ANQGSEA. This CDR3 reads CSVEGQGVDNERFF. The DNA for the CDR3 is TGCAGCGTTGAGGGACAGGGGGTTGACAATGAGCGGTTCTTC.

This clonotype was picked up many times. The CDR3 reads CSASVLAGGMNSTDTQYF. The DNA of the CDR3 is TGCAGTGCTAGTGTCCTAGCTGGAGGGATGAATAGCACAGATACGCAGTATTTT. This sequence joins TRBV20-1 and TRBJ2-3; perhaps TRBD2 as D (6 bases). CDR1 is DFQATT, CDR2 SNEGSKA, per germline (reference sequence). Between the trimmed V and J ends, which lost 3 bases and 0 bases, there was a span of 22 bases. The CDR3 is made up of 18 amino acids.

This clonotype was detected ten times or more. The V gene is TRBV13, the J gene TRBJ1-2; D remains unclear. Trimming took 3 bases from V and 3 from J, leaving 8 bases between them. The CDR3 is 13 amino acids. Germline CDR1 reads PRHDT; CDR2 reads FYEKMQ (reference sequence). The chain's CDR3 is CASSFTEYYGYTF. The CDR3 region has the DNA TGTGCCAGCAGCTTCACAGAGTACTATGGCTACACCTTC.

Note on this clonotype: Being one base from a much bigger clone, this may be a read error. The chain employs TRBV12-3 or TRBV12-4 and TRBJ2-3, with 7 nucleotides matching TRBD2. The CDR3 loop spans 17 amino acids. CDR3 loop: CASSPRPQTPAGDTQCF. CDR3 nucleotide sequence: TGTGCCAGCAGCCCGCGTCCCCAAACTCCGGCGGGAGATACGCAGTGTTTT.

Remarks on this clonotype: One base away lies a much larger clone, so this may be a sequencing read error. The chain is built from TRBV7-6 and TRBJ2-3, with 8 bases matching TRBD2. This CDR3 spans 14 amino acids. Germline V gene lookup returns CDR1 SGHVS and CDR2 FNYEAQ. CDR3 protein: CASSPGLALNTRYF. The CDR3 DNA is TGTGCCAGCAGCCCCGGACTAGCTTTGAATACGCGGTATTTT. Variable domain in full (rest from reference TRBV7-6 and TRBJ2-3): GAGVSQSPRYKVTKRGQDVALRCDPISGHVSLYWYRQALGQGPEFLTYFNYEAQQDKSGLPNDRFSAERPEGSISTLTIQRTEQRDSAMYRCASSPGLALNTRYFGPGTRLTVL.

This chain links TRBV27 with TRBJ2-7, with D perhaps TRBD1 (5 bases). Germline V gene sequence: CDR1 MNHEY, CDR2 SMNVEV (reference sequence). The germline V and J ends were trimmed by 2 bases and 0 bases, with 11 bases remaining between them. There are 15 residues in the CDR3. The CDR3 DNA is TGTGCCAGCAGTTTAGGGGCGGCCAGCTCCTACGAGCAGTACTTC. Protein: CASSLGAASSYEQYF.

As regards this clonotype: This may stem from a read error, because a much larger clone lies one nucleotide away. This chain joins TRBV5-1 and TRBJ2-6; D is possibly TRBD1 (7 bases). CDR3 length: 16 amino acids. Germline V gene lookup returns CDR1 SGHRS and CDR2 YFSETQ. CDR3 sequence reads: CASAGTETSGANVPTF. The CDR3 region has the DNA TGCGCCAGCGCGGGGACAGAGACCTCTGGGGCCAACGTCCCGACTTTC.

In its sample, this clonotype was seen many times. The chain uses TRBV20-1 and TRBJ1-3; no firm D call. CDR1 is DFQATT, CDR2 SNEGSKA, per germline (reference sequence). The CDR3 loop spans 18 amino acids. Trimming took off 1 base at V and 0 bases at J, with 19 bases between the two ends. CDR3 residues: CSARAGVADPSSGNTIYF. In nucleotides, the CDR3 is TGCAGTGCTAGAGCTGGGGTCGCGGACCCTAGCTCTGGAAACACCATATATTTT.

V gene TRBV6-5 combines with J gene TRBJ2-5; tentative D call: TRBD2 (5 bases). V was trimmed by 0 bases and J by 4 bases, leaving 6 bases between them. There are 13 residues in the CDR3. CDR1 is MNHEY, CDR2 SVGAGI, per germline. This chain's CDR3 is CASSYSRAETQYF. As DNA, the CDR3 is TGTGCCAGCAGTTACTCGAGGGCAGAGACCCAGTACTTC.